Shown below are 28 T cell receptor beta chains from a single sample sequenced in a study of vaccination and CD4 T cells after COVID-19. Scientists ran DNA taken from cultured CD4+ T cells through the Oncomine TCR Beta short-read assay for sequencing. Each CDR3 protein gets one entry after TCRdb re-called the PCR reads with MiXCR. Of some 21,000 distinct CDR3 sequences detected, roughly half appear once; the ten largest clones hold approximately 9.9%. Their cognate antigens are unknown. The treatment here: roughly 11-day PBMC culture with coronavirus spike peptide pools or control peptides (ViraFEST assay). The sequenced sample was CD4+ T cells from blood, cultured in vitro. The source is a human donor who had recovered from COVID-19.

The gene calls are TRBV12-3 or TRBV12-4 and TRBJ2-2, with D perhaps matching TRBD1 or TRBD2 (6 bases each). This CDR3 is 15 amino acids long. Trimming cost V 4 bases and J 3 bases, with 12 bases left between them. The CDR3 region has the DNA TGTGCCAGCAGTTGGGGGGACACCGACACCGGGGAGCTGTTTTTT. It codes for CASSWGDTDTGELFF.

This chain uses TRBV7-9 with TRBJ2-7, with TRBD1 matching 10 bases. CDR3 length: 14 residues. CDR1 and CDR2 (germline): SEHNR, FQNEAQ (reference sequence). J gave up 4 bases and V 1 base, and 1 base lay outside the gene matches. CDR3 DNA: TGTGCCAGCAGCTTAGGACAGGGGGCTTACGAGCAGTACTTC. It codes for CASSLGQGAYEQYF. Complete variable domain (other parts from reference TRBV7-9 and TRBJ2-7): DTGVSQNPRHKITKRGQNVTFRCDPISEHNRLYWYRQTLGQGPEFLTYFQNEAQLEKSRLLSDRFSAERPKGSFSTLEIQRTEQGDSAMYLCASSLGQGAYEQYFGPGTRLTVT.

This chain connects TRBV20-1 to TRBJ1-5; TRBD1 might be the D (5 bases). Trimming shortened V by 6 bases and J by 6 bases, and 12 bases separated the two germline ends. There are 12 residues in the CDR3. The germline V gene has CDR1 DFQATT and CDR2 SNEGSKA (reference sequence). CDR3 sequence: CSAGTPTQPQHF. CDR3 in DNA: TGCAGTGCAGGGACGCCAACTCAGCCCCAGCATTTT.

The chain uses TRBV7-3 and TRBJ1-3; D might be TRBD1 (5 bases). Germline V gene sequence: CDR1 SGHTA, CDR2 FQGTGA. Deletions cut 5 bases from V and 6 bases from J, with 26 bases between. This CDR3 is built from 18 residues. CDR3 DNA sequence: TGTGCCAGCAGCCCAAATTGGCAGGGAAAGCTTCTCGTAAACACCATATATTTT. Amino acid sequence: CASSPNWQGKLLVNTIYF. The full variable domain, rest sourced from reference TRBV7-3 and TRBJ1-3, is GAGVSQTPSNKVTEKGKYVELRCDPISGHTALYWYRQSLGQGPEFLIYFQGTGAADDSGLPNDRFFAVRPEGSVSTLKIQRTERGDSAVYLCASSPNWQGKLLVNTIYFGEGSWLTVV.

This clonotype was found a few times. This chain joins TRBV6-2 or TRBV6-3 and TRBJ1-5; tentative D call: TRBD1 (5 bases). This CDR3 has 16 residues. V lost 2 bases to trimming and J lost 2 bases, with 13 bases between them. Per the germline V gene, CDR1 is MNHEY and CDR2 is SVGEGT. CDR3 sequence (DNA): TGTGCCAGCAGTTACGTGCAGGGAGGCGGCAATCAGCCCCAGCATTTT. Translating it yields CASSYVQGGGNQPQHF.

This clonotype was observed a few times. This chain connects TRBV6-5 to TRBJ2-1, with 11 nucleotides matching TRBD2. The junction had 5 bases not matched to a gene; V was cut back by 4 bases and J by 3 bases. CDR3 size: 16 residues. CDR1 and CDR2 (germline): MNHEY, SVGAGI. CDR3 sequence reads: CASSSPGTSGYNEQFF. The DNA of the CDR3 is TGTGCCAGCAGTTCCCCGGGGACTAGCGGCTACAATGAGCAGTTCTTC.

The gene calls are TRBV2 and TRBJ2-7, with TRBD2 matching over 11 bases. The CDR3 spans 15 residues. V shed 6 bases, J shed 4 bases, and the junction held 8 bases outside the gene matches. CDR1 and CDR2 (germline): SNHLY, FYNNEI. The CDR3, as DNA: TGTGCCAGCAGGGCTAGCGGGAGGATCCTTTACGAGCAGTACTTC. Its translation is CASRASGRILYEQYF.

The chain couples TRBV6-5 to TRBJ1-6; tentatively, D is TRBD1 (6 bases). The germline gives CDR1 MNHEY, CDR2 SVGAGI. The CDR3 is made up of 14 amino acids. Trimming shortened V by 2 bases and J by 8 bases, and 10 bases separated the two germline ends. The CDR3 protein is CASSYGGTDSPLHF. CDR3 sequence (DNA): TGTGCCAGCAGTTACGGGGGCACGGATTCACCCCTCCACTTT.

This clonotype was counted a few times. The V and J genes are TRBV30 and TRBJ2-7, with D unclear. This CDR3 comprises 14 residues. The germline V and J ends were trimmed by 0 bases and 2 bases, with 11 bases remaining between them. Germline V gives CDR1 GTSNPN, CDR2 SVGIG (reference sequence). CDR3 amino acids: CAWSVNGLTYEQYF. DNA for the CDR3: TGTGCCTGGAGTGTAAACGGCTTAACCTACGAGCAGTACTTC. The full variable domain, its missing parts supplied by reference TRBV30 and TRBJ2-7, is SQTIHQWPATLVQPVGSPLSLECTVEGTSNPNLYWYRQAAGRGLQLLFYSVGIGQISSEVPQNLSASRPQDRQFILSSKKLLLSDSGFYLCAWSVNGLTYEQYFGPGTRLTVT.

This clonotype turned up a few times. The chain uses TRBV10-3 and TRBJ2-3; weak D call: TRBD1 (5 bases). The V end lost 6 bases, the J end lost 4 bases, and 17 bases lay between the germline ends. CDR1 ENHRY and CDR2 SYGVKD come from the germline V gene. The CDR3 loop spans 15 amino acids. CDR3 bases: TGTGCCATCAGCCCTTCAGGGTTAGGAGCAGATACGCAGTATTTT. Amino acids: CAISPSGLGADTQYF.

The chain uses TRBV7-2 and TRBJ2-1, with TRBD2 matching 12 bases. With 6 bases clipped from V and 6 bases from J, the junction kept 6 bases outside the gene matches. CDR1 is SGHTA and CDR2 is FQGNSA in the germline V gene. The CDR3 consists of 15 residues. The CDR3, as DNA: TGTGCCAGCAGACCCCGACTAGCGGGAGTCAATGAGCAGTTCTTC. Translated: CASRPRLAGVNEQFF.

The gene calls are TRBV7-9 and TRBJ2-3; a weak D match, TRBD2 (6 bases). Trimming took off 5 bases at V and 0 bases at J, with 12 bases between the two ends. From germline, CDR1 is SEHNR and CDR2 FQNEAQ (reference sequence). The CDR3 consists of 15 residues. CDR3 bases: TGTGCCAGCAGCCAGGAGGGCACTAGCACAGATACGCAGTATTTT. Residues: CASSQEGTSTDTQYF.

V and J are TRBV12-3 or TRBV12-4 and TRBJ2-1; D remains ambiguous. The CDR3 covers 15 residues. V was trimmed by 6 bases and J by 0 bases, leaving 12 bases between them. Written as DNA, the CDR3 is TGTGCCAGCAGCACAGCCAGAAGCTCCTACAATGAGCAGTTCTTC. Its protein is CASSTARSSYNEQFF.

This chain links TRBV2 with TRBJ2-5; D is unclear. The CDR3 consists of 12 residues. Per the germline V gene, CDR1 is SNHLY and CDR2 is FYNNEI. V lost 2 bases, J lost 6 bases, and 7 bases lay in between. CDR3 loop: CASSETAQTQYF. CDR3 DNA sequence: TGTGCCAGCAGTGAAACCGCGCAGACCCAGTACTTC. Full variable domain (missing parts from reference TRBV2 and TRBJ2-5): EPEVTQTPSHQVTQMGQEVILRCVPISNHLYFYWYRQILGQKVEFLVSFYNNEISEKSEIFDDQFSVERPDGSNFTLKIRSTKLEDSAMYFCASSETAQTQYFGPGTRLLVL.

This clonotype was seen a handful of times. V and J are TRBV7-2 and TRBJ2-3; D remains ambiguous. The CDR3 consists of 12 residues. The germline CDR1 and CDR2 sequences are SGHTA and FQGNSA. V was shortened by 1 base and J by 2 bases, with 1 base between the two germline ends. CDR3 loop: CASSLDTDTQYF. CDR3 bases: TGTGCCAGCAGCTTAGACACAGATACGCAGTATTTT.

DNA for the CDR3: TGTGCCAGTAGCCGGGACATAGCGTACTACACCTTC. Protein: CASSRDIAYYTF. The chain links TRBV19 to TRBJ1-2, with TRBD1 as a possible D gene (6 bases). Germline V CDR1 and CDR2: LNHDA, SQIVND (reference sequence). The CDR3 extends over 12 amino acids. Trimming shortened V by 6 bases and J by 10 bases, and 15 bases separated the two germline ends. The whole variable domain, remainder taken from reference TRBV19 and TRBJ1-2, is DGGITQSPKYLFRKEGQNVTLSCEQNLNHDAMYWYRQDPGQGLRLIYYSQIVNDFQKGDIAEGYSVSREKKESFPLTVTSAQKNPTAFYLCASSRDIAYYTFGSGTRLTVV.

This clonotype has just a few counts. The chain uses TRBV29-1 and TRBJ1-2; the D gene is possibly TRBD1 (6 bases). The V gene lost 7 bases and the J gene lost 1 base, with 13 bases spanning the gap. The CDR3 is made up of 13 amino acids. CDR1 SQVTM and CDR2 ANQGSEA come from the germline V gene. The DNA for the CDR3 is TGCAGCGCGAGGGGGGAGAATAACTATGGCTACACCTTC. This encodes CSARGENNYGYTF.

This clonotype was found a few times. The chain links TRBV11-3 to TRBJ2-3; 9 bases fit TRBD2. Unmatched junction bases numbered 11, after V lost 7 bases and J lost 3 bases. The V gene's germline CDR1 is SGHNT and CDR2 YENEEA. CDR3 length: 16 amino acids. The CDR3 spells CASTYRGLARTDTQYF. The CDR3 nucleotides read TGTGCCAGCACCTACCGGGGACTAGCCCGGACAGATACGCAGTATTTT. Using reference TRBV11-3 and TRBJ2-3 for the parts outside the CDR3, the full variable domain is EAGVVQSPRYKIIEKKQPVAFWCNPISGHNTLYWYLQNLGQGPELLIRYENEEAVDDSQLPKDRFSAERLKGVDSTLKIQPAELGDSAVYLCASTYRGLARTDTQYFGPGTRLTVL.

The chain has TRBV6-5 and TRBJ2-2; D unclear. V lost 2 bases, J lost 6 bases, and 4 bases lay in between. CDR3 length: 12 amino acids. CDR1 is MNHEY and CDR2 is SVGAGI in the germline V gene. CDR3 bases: TGTGCCAGCAGTTACCGGGCCGGGGAGCTGTTTTTT. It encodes CASSYRAGELFF.

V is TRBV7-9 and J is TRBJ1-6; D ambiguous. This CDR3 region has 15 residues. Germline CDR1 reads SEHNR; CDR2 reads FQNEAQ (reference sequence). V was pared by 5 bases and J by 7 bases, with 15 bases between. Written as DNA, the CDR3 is TGTGCCAGCAGCCCGTACACAAACGGGAATTCACCCCTCCACTTT. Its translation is CASSPYTNGNSPLHF.

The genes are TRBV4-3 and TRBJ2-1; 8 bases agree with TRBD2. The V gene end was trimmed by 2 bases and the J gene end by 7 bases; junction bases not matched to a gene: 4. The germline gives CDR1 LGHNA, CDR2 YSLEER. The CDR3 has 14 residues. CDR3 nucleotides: TGCGCCAGCAGCCAAACGGGAGGGAGGAATGAGCAGTTCTTC. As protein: CASSQTGGRNEQFF.

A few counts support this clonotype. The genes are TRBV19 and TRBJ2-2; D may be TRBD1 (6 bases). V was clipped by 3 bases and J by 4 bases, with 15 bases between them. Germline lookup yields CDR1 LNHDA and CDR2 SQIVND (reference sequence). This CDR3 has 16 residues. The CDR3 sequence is CASSIGAGAPTGELFF. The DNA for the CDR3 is TGTGCCAGTAGTATTGGAGCAGGGGCCCCCACCGGGGAGCTGTTTTTT.

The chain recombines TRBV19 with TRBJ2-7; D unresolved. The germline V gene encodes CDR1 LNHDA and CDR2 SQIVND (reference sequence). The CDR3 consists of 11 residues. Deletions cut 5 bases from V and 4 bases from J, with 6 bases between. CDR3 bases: TGTGCCAGTAGTTCCTTTTACGAGCAGTACTTC. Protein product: CASSSFYEQYF.

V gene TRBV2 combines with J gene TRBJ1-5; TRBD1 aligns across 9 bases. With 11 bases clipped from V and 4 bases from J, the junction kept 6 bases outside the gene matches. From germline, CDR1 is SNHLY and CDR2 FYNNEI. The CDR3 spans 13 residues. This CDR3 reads CAGGGTGNQPQHF. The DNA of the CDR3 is TGTGCCGGCGGGGGGACAGGGAATCAGCCCCAGCATTTT.

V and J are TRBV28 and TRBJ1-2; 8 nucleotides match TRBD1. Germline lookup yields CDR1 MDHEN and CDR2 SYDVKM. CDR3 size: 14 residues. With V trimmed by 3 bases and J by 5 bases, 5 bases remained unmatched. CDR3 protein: CASSFSTGDYGYTF. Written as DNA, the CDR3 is TGTGCCAGCAGTTTTTCGACAGGGGATTATGGCTACACCTTC.

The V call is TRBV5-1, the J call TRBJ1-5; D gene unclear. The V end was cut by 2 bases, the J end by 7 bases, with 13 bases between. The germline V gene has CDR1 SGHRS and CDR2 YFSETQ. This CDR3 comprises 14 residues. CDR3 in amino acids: CASSFFPGNQPQHF. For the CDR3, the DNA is TGCGCCAGCAGCTTTTTCCCGGGTAACCAGCCCCAGCATTTT.

This CDR3 is CASSLRDYSYEQYF. Here the CDR3 DNA reads TGTGCCAGCAGCTTACGAGATTACTCCTACGAGCAGTACTTC. The chain is built from TRBV7-9 and TRBJ2-7; unclear D gene. Germline V gene data show CDR1 as SEHNR and CDR2 as FQNEAQ (reference sequence). V dropped 2 bases and J dropped 0 bases, with 8 bases sitting between them. CDR3 length: 14 amino acids.

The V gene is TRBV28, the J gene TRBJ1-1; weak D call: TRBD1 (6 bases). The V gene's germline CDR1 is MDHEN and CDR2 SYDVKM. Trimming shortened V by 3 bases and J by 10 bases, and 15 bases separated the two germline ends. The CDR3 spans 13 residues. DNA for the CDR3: TGTGCCAGCAGTTTGGACAACGGACAGCCAGCTTTCTTT. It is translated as CASSLDNGQPAFF.